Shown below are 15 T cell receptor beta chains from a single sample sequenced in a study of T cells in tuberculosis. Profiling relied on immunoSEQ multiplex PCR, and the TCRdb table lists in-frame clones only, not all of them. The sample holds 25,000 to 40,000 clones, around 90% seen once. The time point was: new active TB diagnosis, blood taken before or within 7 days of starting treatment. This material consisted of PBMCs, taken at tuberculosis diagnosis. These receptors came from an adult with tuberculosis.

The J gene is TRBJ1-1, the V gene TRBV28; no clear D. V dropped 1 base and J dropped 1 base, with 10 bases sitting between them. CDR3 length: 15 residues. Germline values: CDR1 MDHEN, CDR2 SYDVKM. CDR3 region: CASSLFGLPNTEAFF. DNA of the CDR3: TGTGCCAGCAGTTTATTTGGGCTACCGAACACTGAAGCTTTCTTT.

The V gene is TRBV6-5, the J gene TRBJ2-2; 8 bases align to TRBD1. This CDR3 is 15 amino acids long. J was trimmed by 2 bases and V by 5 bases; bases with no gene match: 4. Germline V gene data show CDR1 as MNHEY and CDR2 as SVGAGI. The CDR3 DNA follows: TGTGCCAGCAGTCCGACAGGGGTTAACACCGGGGAGCTGTTTTTT. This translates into CASSPTGVNTGELFF.

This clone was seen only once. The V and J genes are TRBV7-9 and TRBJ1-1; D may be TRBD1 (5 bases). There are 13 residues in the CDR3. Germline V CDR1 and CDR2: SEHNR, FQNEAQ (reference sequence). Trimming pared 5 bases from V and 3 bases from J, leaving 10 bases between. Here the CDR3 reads CASSAPGHTEAFF. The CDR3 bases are TGTGCCAGCAGCGCCCCAGGGCACACTGAAGCTTTCTTT.

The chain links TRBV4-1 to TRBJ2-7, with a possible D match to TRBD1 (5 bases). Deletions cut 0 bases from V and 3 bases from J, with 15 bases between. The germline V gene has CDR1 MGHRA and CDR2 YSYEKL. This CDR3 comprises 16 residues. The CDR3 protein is CASSQDGAGGGYEQYF. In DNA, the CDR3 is TGCGCCAGCAGCCAAGATGGGGCAGGCGGTGGCTACGAGCAGTACTTC.

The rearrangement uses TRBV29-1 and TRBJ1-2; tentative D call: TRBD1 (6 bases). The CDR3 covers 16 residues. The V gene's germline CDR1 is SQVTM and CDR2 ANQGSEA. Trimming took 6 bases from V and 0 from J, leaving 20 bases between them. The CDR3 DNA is TGCAGCGTCGTCCTCCTTGCGGACAGTTCTAACTATGGCTACACCTTC. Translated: CSVVLLADSSNYGYTF.

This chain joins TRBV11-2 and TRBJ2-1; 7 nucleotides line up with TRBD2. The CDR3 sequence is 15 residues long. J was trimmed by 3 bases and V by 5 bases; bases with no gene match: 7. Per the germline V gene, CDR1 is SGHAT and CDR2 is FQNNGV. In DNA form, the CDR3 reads TGTGCCAGCAGCCAAAGCGGGACGGTCTACAATGAGCAGTTCTTC. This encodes CASSQSGTVYNEQFF.

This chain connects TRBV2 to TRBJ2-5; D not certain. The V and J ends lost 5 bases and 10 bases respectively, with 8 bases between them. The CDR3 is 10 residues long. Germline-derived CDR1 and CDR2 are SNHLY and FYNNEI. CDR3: CASSTTHQYF. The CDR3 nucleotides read TGTGCCAGCAGTACGACACACCAGTACTTC.

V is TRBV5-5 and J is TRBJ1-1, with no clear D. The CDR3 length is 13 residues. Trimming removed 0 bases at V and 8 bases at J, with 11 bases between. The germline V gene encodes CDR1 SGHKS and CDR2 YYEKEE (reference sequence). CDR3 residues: CASSLGASPEAFF. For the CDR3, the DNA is TGTGCCAGCAGCTTGGGGGCCAGCCCAGAAGCTTTCTTT. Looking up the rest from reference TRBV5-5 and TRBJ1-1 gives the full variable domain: DAGVTQSPTHLIKTRGQQVTLRCSPISGHKSVSWYQQVLGQGPQFIFQYYEKEERGRGNFPDRFSARQFPNYSSELNVNALLLGDSALYLCASSLGASPEAFFGQGTRLTVV.

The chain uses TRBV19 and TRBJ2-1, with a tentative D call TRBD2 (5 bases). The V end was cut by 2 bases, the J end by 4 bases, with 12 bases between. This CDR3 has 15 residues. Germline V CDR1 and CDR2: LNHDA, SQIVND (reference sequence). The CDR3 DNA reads TGTGCCAGTAGTATATATAACGGGGAGTACAATGAGCAGTTCTTC. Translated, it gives CASSIYNGEYNEQFF.

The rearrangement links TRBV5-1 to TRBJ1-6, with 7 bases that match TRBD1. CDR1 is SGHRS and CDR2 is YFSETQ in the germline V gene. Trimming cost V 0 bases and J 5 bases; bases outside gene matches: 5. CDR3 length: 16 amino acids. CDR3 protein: CASSLGQGRNNSPLHF. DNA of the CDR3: TGCGCCAGCAGCTTGGGACAGGGAAGAAATAATTCACCCCTCCACTTT.

The CDR3 DNA sequence: TGTGCCAGCAGCCCGGACAGGACCTACGAGCAGTACTTC. Residues: CASSPDRTYEQYF. The rearrangement joins TRBV6-5 to TRBJ2-7; 7 positions match TRBD1. This CDR3 region has 13 residues. Germline V gene lookup returns CDR1 MNHEY and CDR2 SVGAGI. V shed 6 bases, J shed 2 bases, and the junction held 4 bases outside the gene matches.

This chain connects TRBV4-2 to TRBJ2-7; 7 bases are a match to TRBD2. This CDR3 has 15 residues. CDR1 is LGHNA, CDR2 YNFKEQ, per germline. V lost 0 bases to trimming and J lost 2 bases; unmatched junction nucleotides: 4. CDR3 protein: CASSQETSLAYEQYF. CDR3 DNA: TGTGCCAGCAGCCAAGAGACTAGCCTGGCCTACGAGCAGTACTTC.

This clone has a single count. The CDR3 reads CASSQAGVPYEQYF. The CDR3 DNA follows: TGCGCCAGCAGCCAAGCGGGGGTCCCCTACGAGCAGTACTTC. The chain recombines TRBV4-3 with TRBJ2-7; D possibly corresponds to TRBD2 (6 bases). Trimming removed 1 base from V and 2 bases from J, with 9 bases in between. The CDR3 runs 14 residues. In germline, CDR1 is LGHNA, CDR2 YSLEER.

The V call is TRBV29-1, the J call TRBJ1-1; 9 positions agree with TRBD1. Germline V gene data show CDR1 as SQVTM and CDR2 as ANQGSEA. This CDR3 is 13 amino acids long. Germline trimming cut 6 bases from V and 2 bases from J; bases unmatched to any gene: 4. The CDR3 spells CSVLGQGNTEAFF. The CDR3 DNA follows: TGCAGCGTGCTGGGACAGGGAAACACTGAAGCTTTCTTT. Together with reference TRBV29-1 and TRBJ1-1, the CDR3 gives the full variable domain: SAVISQKPSRDICQRGTSLTIQCQVDSQVTMMFWYRQQPGQSLTLIATANQGSEATYESGFVIDKFPISRPNLTFSTLTVSNMSPEDSSIYLCSVLGQGNTEAFFGQGTRLTVV.

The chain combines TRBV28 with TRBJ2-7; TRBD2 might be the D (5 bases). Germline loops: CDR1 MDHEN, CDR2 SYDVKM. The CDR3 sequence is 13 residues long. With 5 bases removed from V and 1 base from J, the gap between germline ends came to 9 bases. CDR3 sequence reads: CASSGRPSYEQYF. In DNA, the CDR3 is TGTGCCAGCAGTGGGAGACCGTCCTACGAGCAGTACTTC.